This TCR beta chain was recorded in a study of cytomegalovirus exposure and HLA in healthy donors. The study, taken as a whole, reports: The study carried out a later analysis of TCR beta sequences. It associated 15,000 to 20,000 of them with specific HLA alleles at a false discovery rate of 0.05.

Amplification used 60 Vbeta primers and 13 Jbeta primers. Some clones are missing from TCRdb's copy, which holds only in-frame ones; the method was immunoSEQ multiplex PCR. The sample lists tens of thousands of clones; approximately 67% were seen once. Comments on this clone: Antigen unknown.

V gave up 11 bases and J gave up 5 bases, with 19 bases separating them. CDR1 and CDR2 (germline): LNHDA, SQIVND (reference sequence). This CDR3 is 14 amino acids long. The chain carries TRBV19 and TRBJ2-1; weak D call: TRBD2 (5 bases). Sequences were obtained from PBMCs. The receptor was isolated from a woman in her twenties or thirties in good health and CMV-seronegative. Written as DNA, the CDR3 is TGTGCCTGCGGGCCAAGGGCTCCCAACAATGAGCAGTTCTTC. Translation: CACGPRAPNNEQFF.